The clone carrying this TCR beta chain was seen more than once but under ten times. The antigen is undetermined. The TCR beta libraries were generated through quantitative 5'-RACE incorporating molecular barcodes. MiXCR, run by TCRdb on the 5' RACE reads, gives a single entry per CDR3 protein. Among fewer than 500,000 distinct CDR3 sequences listed, roughly 26% were seen once. The data derive from a study of CD8 T cells in ankylosing spondylitis. Notes on the study in general: Apparently characteristic of ankylosing spondylitis blood was a TCR beta motif (eight highly homologous variants).

In germline, CDR1 is LNHNV, CDR2 YYDKDF (reference sequence). J gave up 0 bases and V 7 bases, and 4 bases lay outside the gene matches. The CDR3 loop spans 14 amino acids. The rearrangement links TRBV15 to TRBJ2-3, with TRBD1 matching 7 bases. The sample comprised blood, either unsorted or a sorted T cell fraction (not recorded which). The sequence was obtained from a male donor with ankylosing spondylitis. CDR3 in amino acids: CATNRDRSTDTQYF. CDR3 nucleotides: TGTGCCACCAACCGGGACAGAAGCACAGATACGCAGTATTTT.